A selection of T cell receptor beta chains follows, all from one sample in a study of shared clonotypes between healthy human individuals. Clones were sequenced by immunoSEQ multiplex PCR, and TCRdb holds only the in-frame ones, with some missing. The data contain about 2.4 million clones, under 95% of them singletons. Source material: naive CD4+ T cells from PBMCs. The receptors were gathered from a young man in good health. Some clones in this sample may be carry-over from other donors' samples. The CDR3 runs from the conserved cysteine through the conserved F or W. A D gene is named only where the DNA matches it firmly. Clone size is shown for a subset of rows, as once, few, many or a class of expanded clone.

V	size	J	D	DNA	CDR3
TRBV5-1	.	TRBJ2-6	.	TGCGCCAGCAGCCCTCTTACGGTGGCCTCTGGGGCCAACGTCCTGACTTTC	CASSPLTVASGANVLTF
TRBV2	once	TRBJ1-1	TRBD1	TGTGCCAGCAGTAGGGACAGGGGTTTGAACACTGAAGCTTTCTTT	CASSRDRGLNTEAFF
TRBV7-3	.	TRBJ2-2	.	TGTGCCAGCAGACCTTACGCGGGGTCCGCGAACACCGGGGAGCTGTTTTTT	CASRPYAGSANTGELFF
TRBV4-2	.	TRBJ2-1	.	TGTGCCAGCAGCCAAGAAGTCGGGGGTAATGAGCAGTTCTTC	CASSQEVGGNEQFF
TRBV1	.	TRBJ1-6	.	TGCACCAGCAGCCAAGGGAACGGACAGGGGTCTTCACCCCTCCACTTT	CTSSQGNGQGSSPLHF
TRBV25-1	.	TRBJ2-1	TRBD2	TGTGCCAGCAGTGAGACTAGCGGGAGCACTTACAATGAGCAGTTCTTC	CASSETSGSTYNEQFF
TRBV5-4	.	TRBJ2-7	.	TGTGCCAGCAGCTTGGGAATAGCAACCTACGAGCAGTACTTC	CASSLGIATYEQYF
TRBV29-1	.	TRBJ2-1	.	TGCAGCGTTGAAAAGGGGGAGGCTTCCTACAATGAGCAGTTCTTC	CSVEKGEASYNEQFF
TRBV5-4	.	TRBJ2-5	TRBD2	TGTGCCAGTTATCTAGCGGGACTCCAAGAGACCCAGTACTTC	CASYLAGLQETQYF
TRBV10-3	once	TRBJ2-7	TRBD2	TGTGCCATCGGCTCTAGCGGGAGGGGGGGTCCGTACGAGCAGTACTTC	CAIGSSGRGGPYEQYF
TRBV19	once	TRBJ2-5	TRBD2	TGTGCCAGTAGTATAGTGCCCAGCGGGACAGAGACCCAGTACTTC	CASSIVPSGTETQYF
TRBV11-1	.	TRBJ2-7	TRBD1	TGTGCCAGCAGCTTCCCGGGACAGGGGGCGGTCGAGCAGTACTTC	CASSFPGQGAVEQYF
TRBV9	.	TRBJ2-1	.	TGTGCCAGCACCCGAAGTCCAGCGGCAAACAATGAGCAGTTCTTC	CASTRSPAANNEQFF
TRBV11-2	.	TRBJ1-4	.	TGTGCCAGCAGCTTGACGTCGAACGAAAAACTGTTTTTT	CASSLTSNEKLFF
TRBV7-9	.	TRBJ2-7	TRBD1	TGTGCCAGCACGGCGACAGGGGATCCCTCCTACGAGCAGTACTTC	CASTATGDPSYEQYF
TRBV6-5	.	TRBJ2-7	TRBD2	TGTGCCAGCAGTCTAGCGGGAGTTCACGAGCAGTACTTC	CASSLAGVHEQYF
TRBV5-4	.	TRBJ1-2	.	TGTGCCAGCAGCCCCGCGGGGGACTATGGCTACACCTTC	CASSPAGDYGYTF
TRBV18	.	TRBJ1-2	TRBD1	TGTGCCAGCCGAGGACAGGGTCCATTTAGTTATGGCTACACCTTC	CASRGQGPFSYGYTF